Here is one T cell receptor beta chain with its context. Primers for the PCR totalled 60 Vbeta and 13 Jbeta. TCRdb keeps only in-frame clones here, not all; method: immunoSEQ multiplex PCR. Altogether 100,000 to 150,000 clones are present, 17% being singletons, with the ten largest covering approximately 2.6%. The sample is drawn from a study of cytomegalovirus exposure and HLA in healthy donors. This sequence originates from a female donor in good health and CMV-seropositive. Sequences were obtained from PBMCs.

For the CDR3, the DNA is TGTGCCAGCAGCTGGAGGGCCCCATTGCGGCAAGAGACCCAGTACTTC. Protein sequence: CASSWRAPLRQETQYF. The chain joins TRBV5-6 to TRBJ2-5, with D maybe TRBD2 (6 bases). The V and J ends lost 3 bases and 2 bases respectively, with 17 bases between them. CDR1 SGHDT and CDR2 YYEEEE come from the germline V gene. The CDR3 runs 16 residues. Using reference TRBV5-6 and TRBJ2-5 for the parts outside the CDR3, the full variable domain is DAGVTQSPTHLIKTRGQQVTLRCSPKSGHDTVSWYQQALGQGPQFIFQYYEEEERQRGNFPDRFSGHQFPNYSSELNVNALLLGDSALYLCASSWRAPLRQETQYFGPGTRLLVL.